The clone carrying this T cell receptor (beta chain) is a singleton in its sample. Its antigen remains unknown. The donors were part of the validation cohort, which consisted of some 120 subjects and was separate from the first cohort of 600 to 850 subjects. The entry originates in a study of cytomegalovirus exposure and HLA in healthy donors. Overall study results and limits: It was 164 TCR beta chains that were listed as cytomegalovirus-associated. Testing in vitro showed three CMV-associated chains specific for CMV antigens. While the bulk of TCR sequences proved rare, some public TCRs turned up in many donors.

Generated by immunoSEQ multiplex PCR, the TCRdb table keeps only in-frame clones and is missing some. Seen here are about 88,000 clones, approximately 84% observed once, and the top ten hold 9% to 13%. The CDR3 totals 15 residues. Germline V lookup: CDR1 MNHEY, CDR2 SVGAGI. Trimming removed 6 bases from V and 2 bases from J, with 14 bases in between. The V gene is TRBV6-5, the J gene TRBJ1-3; TRBD1 might be the D (6 bases). The source of this sequence is a young woman in good health and CMV-seropositive. Sequenced: PBMCs. CDR3 sequence: CASRAQGYAGNTIYF. The CDR3 DNA reads TGTGCCAGCAGAGCCCAGGGGTACGCTGGAAACACCATATATTTT.